Following are 20 T cell receptor beta chains from one sample sequenced in a study of blood T cell repertoires in COVID-19 (dated by TCRdb to the early 2020s). Libraries were built with the immunoSEQ multiplex PCR assay. TCRdb carries this immuneACCESS record with in-frame sequences only. Its versions omit some clonotypes, under half of them owing to an unresolved V gene in the studies checked, with the rest unexplained. The sample data list roughly 200,000 clones, and around 90% of these were observed just once. The ten largest clones capture 1.4% to 1.5% of the sample. The material sequenced was peripheral blood. All receptors come from a man younger than 35 with active or convalescent COVID-19.

This clone was seen just once. The chain links TRBV12-2 to TRBJ1-2. TRBV12-2 is a pseudogene segment. This CDR3 has 16 residues. CDR3 DNA sequence: TGTGCAAGTCGCTTCCCCGGGGAGTCGCCCCAACAAGGCTACACCTTC. Protein product: CASRFPGESPQQGYTF.

The chain links TRBV10-3 to TRBJ2-7, with 7 nucleotides matching TRBD2. With V trimmed by 5 bases and J by 0 bases, 4 bases remained unmatched. This CDR3 comprises 14 residues. Germline V CDR1 and CDR2: ENHRY, SYGVKD. The CDR3 loop reads CAISSSGYSYEQYF. DNA of the CDR3: TGTGCCATCAGTTCTAGCGGATACTCCTACGAGCAGTACTTC.

J is TRBJ2-1 and V is TRBV12-5, with 10 bases that match TRBD2. The CDR3 covers 18 residues. Germline CDR1 LGHNT, CDR2 FRNRAP. Losses at the gene ends were 7 bases for V and 8 bases for J; bases not matched to a gene: 20. CDR3 amino acids: CASAPWPAGGTLQYEQFF. In nucleotides, the CDR3 is TGTGCTAGTGCCCCATGGCCAGCGGGAGGGACTTTACAATATGAGCAGTTCTTC.

V is TRBV6-2 or TRBV6-3 and J is TRBJ2-7, with a weak D call TRBD2 (7 bases). V was shortened by 3 bases and J by 5 bases, with 11 bases between the two germline ends. Germline CDR1 is MNHEY and CDR2 is SVGEGT. The CDR3 contains 13 residues. DNA of the CDR3: TGTGCCAGCAGTTATCCGGGGGGCCACGAGCAGTACTTC. Amino acid sequence: CASSYPGGHEQYF.

This chain links TRBV5-4 with TRBJ2-7, with TRBD2 matching over 8 bases. The V gene's germline CDR1 is SGHNT and CDR2 YYREEE (reference sequence). The CDR3 extends over 15 amino acids. Germline trimming cut 3 bases from V and 6 bases from J; bases unmatched to any gene: 11. CDR3 residues: CASSSLAGGPLEQYF. The CDR3 bases are TGTGCCAGCAGCTCTCTAGCGGGTGGGCCCCTCGAGCAGTACTTC.

V usage is TRBV9 and J usage is TRBJ1-1; TRBD1 agrees at 8 bases. CDR3 length equals 15 residues. With 1 base clipped from V and 1 base from J, the junction kept 3 bases outside the gene matches. Germline V gene data show CDR1 as SGDLS and CDR2 as YYNGEE. CDR3 nucleotide sequence: TGTGCCAGCAGCGTACTAGGGACAGGGAACACTGAAGCTTTCTTT. It encodes CASSVLGTGNTEAFF.

The chain links TRBV6-5 to TRBJ1-3, with 10 bases identical to TRBD1. The CDR3 contains 15 residues. The germline gives CDR1 MNHEY, CDR2 SVGAGI. V trimming: 2 bases; J trimming: 2 bases; junction bases outside the gene matches: 0. The CDR3 here is CASSYGTGAGNTIYF. The CDR3 region has the DNA TGTGCCAGCAGTTACGGGACAGGGGCTGGAAACACCATATATTTT.

The V and J genes are TRBV4-2 and TRBJ2-5; 8 bases fit TRBD1. CDR1 is LGHNA and CDR2 is YNFKEQ in the germline V gene. V gave up 3 bases and J gave up 3 bases; unmatched junction bases: 9. The CDR3 contains 16 residues. The CDR3 region is CASSQGTGTGEETQYF. CDR3 DNA sequence: TGTGCCAGCAGCCAGGGGACAGGTACCGGAGAAGAGACCCAGTACTTC.

V gene TRBV7-8 combines with J gene TRBJ1-5; D is perhaps TRBD1 (6 bases). The germline V and J ends were trimmed by 5 bases and 1 base, with 12 bases remaining between them. CDR1 is SGHVS and CDR2 is FQNEAQ in the germline V gene. CDR3 length: 15 residues. The CDR3 spells CASSPTGPSNQPQHF. CDR3 bases: TGTGCCAGCAGCCCAACAGGGCCCAGCAATCAGCCCCAGCATTTT.

This CDR3 reads CASSYSGDTDTQYF. CDR3 sequence (DNA): TGTGCCAGCAGTTATAGTGGTGACACAGATACGCAGTATTTT. The chain couples TRBV6-1 to TRBJ2-3; D not resolved. V lost 5 bases and J lost 2, with 11 bases in between. The CDR3 contains 14 residues. Germline V CDR1 and CDR2: MNHNS, SASEGT.

The chain uses TRBV5-4 and TRBJ1-1; 11 nucleotides agree with TRBD1. Germline V gene lookup returns CDR1 SGHNT and CDR2 YYREEE (reference sequence). V gave up 5 bases and J gave up 5 bases; unmatched junction bases: 5. The CDR3 loop spans 14 amino acids. The CDR3 reads CASRIGQGATEAFF. DNA for the CDR3: TGTGCCAGCAGAATAGGACAGGGGGCGACTGAAGCTTTCTTT. The entire variable domain, with the rest obtained from reference TRBV5-4 and TRBJ1-1, is as follows: ETGVTQSPTHLIKTRGQQVTLRCSSQSGHNTVSWYQQALGQGPQFIFQYYREEENGRGNFPPRFSGLQFPNYSSELNVNALELDDSALYLCASRIGQGATEAFFGQGTRLTVV.

V is TRBV19 and J is TRBJ2-1; TRBD1 aligns across 7 bases. The junction had 5 bases not matched to a gene; V was cut back by 5 bases and J by 4 bases. The CDR3 extends over 14 amino acids. Looked up from germline, CDR1 is LNHDA and CDR2 is SQIVND (reference sequence). CDR3 DNA: TGTGCCAGTAGTGCGGACAGGATTTACAATGAGCAGTTCTTC. Protein product: CASSADRIYNEQFF.

This chain uses TRBV5-1 with TRBJ1-5, with TRBD1 matching over 8 bases. The CDR3 has 14 amino acids. Germline V lookup: CDR1 SGHRS, CDR2 YFSETQ. The V segment lost 5 bases and the J segment 4 bases; nucleotides outside the gene matches: 5. CDR3 DNA: TGCGCCAGCAGGGCCCAGGGGGCAAATCAGCCCCAGCATTTT. Protein sequence: CASRAQGANQPQHF.

V and J are TRBV6-1 and TRBJ2-7; 8 bases map to TRBD1. The CDR3 extends over 14 amino acids. V dropped 4 bases and J dropped 6; count of bases not matched to a gene: 8. The germline V gene has CDR1 MNHNS and CDR2 SASEGT. The CDR3 nucleotides are TGTGCCAGCAGTGTAGCACAGGGGGTATCCGAGCAGTACTTC. This gives the protein CASSVAQGVSEQYF.

This chain uses TRBV3-1 (or the pseudogene TRBV3-2) with TRBJ2-2; 10 nucleotides align to TRBD2. J lost 5 bases, V lost 0 bases, and 6 bases had no gene match. The CDR3 has 17 amino acids. CDR1 is LGHDT, CDR2 YNNKEL, per germline (reference sequence). The CDR3 protein is CASSQESRLAGTGELFF. Here the CDR3 DNA reads TGTGCCAGCAGCCAAGAATCGCGACTAGCGGGTACCGGGGAGCTGTTTTTT.

The rearrangement joins TRBV30 to TRBJ1-2, with 9 bases matching TRBD1. This CDR3 comprises 14 residues. Germline CDR1 GTSNPN, CDR2 SVGIG (reference sequence). After removal of 3 bases from V and 8 bases from J, the junction contained 10 bases not matched to a gene. CDR3 protein: CAWSPLTQGAGYTF. The CDR3 DNA is TGTGCCTGGAGCCCCTTAACACAGGGGGCGGGCTACACCTTC.

The chain recombines TRBV18 with TRBJ1-5, with TRBD1 matching over 9 bases. Germline V lookup: CDR1 KGHSH, CDR2 LQKENI. The V gene end was trimmed by 5 bases and the J gene end by 3 bases; junction bases not matched to a gene: 5. The CDR3 has 15 amino acids. The CDR3 loop is CASSMGTGNNQPQHF. The CDR3 DNA reads as TGTGCCAGCTCAATGGGGACAGGGAACAATCAGCCCCAGCATTTT. Using reference TRBV18 and TRBJ1-5 for the parts outside the CDR3, the full variable domain is NAGVMQNPRHLVRRRGQEARLRCSPMKGHSHVYWYRQLPEEGLKFMVYLQKENIIDESGMPKERFSAEFPKEGPSILRIQQVVRGDSAAYFCASSMGTGNNQPQHFGDGTRLSIL.

This clone was seen just once. This chain links TRBV5-1 with TRBJ2-2; no reliable D call. Germline V CDR1 and CDR2: SGHRS, YFSETQ. The CDR3 sequence is 12 residues long. Trimming took 0 bases from V and 5 from J, leaving 2 bases between them. This CDR3 reads CASSLATGELFF. CDR3 in DNA: TGCGCCAGCAGCTTGGCTACCGGGGAGCTGTTTTTT. The full variable domain, completed using reference TRBV5-1 and TRBJ2-2, is KAGVTQTPRYLIKTRGQQVTLSCSPISGHRSVSWYQQTPGQGLQFLFEYFSETQRNKGNFPGRFSGRQFSNSRSEMNVSTLELGDSALYLCASSLATGELFFGEGSRLTVL.

This chain uses TRBV5-1 with TRBJ1-4; weak D call: TRBD1 (6 bases). The CDR3 extends over 15 amino acids. Trimming shortened V by 0 bases and J by 3 bases, and 9 bases separated the two germline ends. Germline lookup yields CDR1 SGHRS and CDR2 YFSETQ. CDR3: CASSLVGASNEKLFF. The CDR3 DNA follows: TGCGCCAGCAGCTTGGTGGGGGCCTCTAATGAAAAACTGTTTTTT.

This clone was picked up one time. V and J are TRBV30 and TRBJ1-3, with a weak D call TRBD1 (5 bases). This CDR3 spans 17 amino acids. The V end lost 0 bases, the J end lost 0 bases, and 15 bases lay between the germline ends. CDR1 is GTSNPN, CDR2 SVGIG, per germline (reference sequence). The CDR3, as DNA: TGTGCCTGGAGTGTAAGGGGTCGGGGACTCTCTGGAAACACCATATATTTT. Translation gives CAWSVRGRGLSGNTIYF.